This section outlines one TCR beta chain sequence together with its context. The antigen is unknown. The sample is drawn from a study of blood T cells in healthy people across ages. It was with a sample-barcoded 5' primer and a J-beta primer mix that a second PCR of about 7 to 12 cycles was run. A 12-random-nucleotide template-switch adaptor tagged each cDNA molecule. TCRdb called the 5' RACE reads again in MiXCR, with one record for every CDR3 protein. The repertoire holds almost 1 million distinct CDR3 sequences, roughly 50% seen once, with around a fifth in the top ten. Peripheral blood samples of 9 to 10 milliliters were drawn from each donor. No fewer than 6 million PBMCs went into each sample. CDR3 length: 14 residues. V shed 1 base and J shed 1 base, with 8 bases lying between them. CDR1 MGHRA and CDR2 YSYEKL come from the germline V gene. General study points: Long-lived donors exceeded aged donors in naive CD4+ cells and diversity.

The chain uses TRBV4-1 and TRBJ2-7; D not certain. The clonotype comes from a woman in her sixties or seventies in good health. The material sequenced was blood. The CDR3 DNA follows: TGCGCCAGCAGCCAAGGACGGCGATCCTACGAGCAGTACTTC. It encodes CASSQGRRSYEQYF.